The sequence of this T cell receptor (beta chain) was determined in a study of post-analysis software for immune sequencing data. For this clonotype: Its matching antigen is unknown.

General study results and limits: In patients, TRBV5-6, TRBV5-1 and TRBV20-1 belonged to roughly five TRBV segments found more frequently than in controls.

The CDR3 has 14 amino acids. Germline-derived CDR1 and CDR2 are LNHNV and YYDKDF (reference sequence). V lost 0 bases to trimming and J lost 8 bases; unmatched junction nucleotides: 3. Unique-molecular-identifier-tagged TCR beta cDNA libraries were used. TCRdb used MiXCR to reprocess the PCR reads, holding one entry per CDR3 protein. The data contain roughly 580,000 distinct CDR3 sequences, 44% of them singletons. This chain links TRBV15 with TRBJ1-5, with TRBD1 matching 8 bases. The sequencing sample was made of blood. The TCR originated in a girl aged 5-17 years with multiple sclerosis. The CDR3 is CATSRDQDREPQHF. The CDR3 DNA reads TGTGCCACCAGCAGAGATCAGGACAGGGAGCCCCAGCATTTT.